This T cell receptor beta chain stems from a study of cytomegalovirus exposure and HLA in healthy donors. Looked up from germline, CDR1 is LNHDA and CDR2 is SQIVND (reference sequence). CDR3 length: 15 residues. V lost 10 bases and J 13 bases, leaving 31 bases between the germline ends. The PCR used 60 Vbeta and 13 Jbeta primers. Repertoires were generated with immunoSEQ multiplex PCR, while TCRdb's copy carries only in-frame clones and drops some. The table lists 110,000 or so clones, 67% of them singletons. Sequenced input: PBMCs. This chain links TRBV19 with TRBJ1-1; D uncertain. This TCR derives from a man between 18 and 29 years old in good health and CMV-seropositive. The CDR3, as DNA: TGTGCCACCCGTCTAACCGGGCAGCCGCTCTCTGCGGGTTTCTTT. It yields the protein CATRLTGQPLSAGFF.